The next 26 T cell receptor beta chains were all read from a single sample in a study of CD8+ T cells in alopecia areata (dated by TCRdb to 2016 to 2018). To prepare the library, the immunoSEQ multiplex PCR assay was applied. RNA was extracted from all samples and reverse transcribed into cDNA as template for TCR sequencing. TCRdb stores this immuneACCESS table with in-frame sequences only. Part of the clones is absent; in the studies checked, under half of the shortfall reflects unresolved V genes, and no reason is known for the rest. In this sample the table shows more than 200,000 clones, less than 45% of which occur a single time. Around 2.8% of the sample is held by the ten biggest clonotypes. The treatment or condition label here, explained by the study, means: oral pan-JAK inhibitor, 5-10 mg twice daily. The sample here was CD4+ T cells sorted from blood, taken at approximately week 37, from a patient treated with tofacitinib. Receptor source: a human donor with alopecia areata.

The V call is TRBV6-5, the J call TRBJ1-5; possibly TRBD1 for D (6 bases). The ends were cut back, 7 bases at V and 2 bases at J, with 9 bases in the middle. CDR3 length: 13 residues. CDR1 is MNHEY and CDR2 is SVGAGI in the germline V gene. The CDR3 here is CASKPGGNQPQHF. For the CDR3, the DNA is TGTGCCAGCAAACCAGGGGGCAATCAGCCCCAGCATTTT.

DNA for the CDR3: TGCGCCAGCAGCCAAGACAAAAACTATGGCTACACCTTC. Protein sequence: CASSQDKNYGYTF. The V gene is TRBV4-1, the J gene TRBJ1-2; D remains unclear. The CDR3 covers 13 residues. Trimming removed 0 bases from V and 2 bases from J, with 4 bases in between. Germline loops: CDR1 MGHRA, CDR2 YSYEKL.

The J gene is TRBJ2-7, the V gene TRBV5-4; perhaps TRBD1 as D (7 bases). CDR1 SGHNT and CDR2 YYREEE come from the germline V gene (reference sequence). V dropped 2 bases and J dropped 3 bases, with 15 bases sitting between them. The CDR3 has 15 amino acids. The CDR3 region is CASSFTPGGIYEQYF. Here the CDR3 DNA reads TGTGCCAGCAGCTTTACGCCAGGGGGGATCTACGAGCAGTACTTC.

The V call is TRBV7-2, the J call TRBJ1-5; 7 bases line up with TRBD1. Trimming cost V 6 bases and J 7 bases; bases outside gene matches: 3. The V gene's germline CDR1 is SGHTA and CDR2 FQGNSA. This CDR3 is built from 12 residues. Here the CDR3 reads CASSWDRQPQHF. Written as DNA, the CDR3 is TGTGCCAGCAGTTGGGACAGACAGCCCCAGCATTTT.

The CDR3, as DNA: TGTGCCAGCAGCTTAGCGGAAGGGGGCGGCTACACCTTC. Translation gives CASSLAEGGGYTF. The gene calls are TRBV7-9 and TRBJ1-2; 7 nucleotides match TRBD1. Germline-derived CDR1 and CDR2 are SEHNR and FQNEAQ (reference sequence). J was trimmed by 8 bases and V by 0 bases; bases with no gene match: 3. The CDR3 runs 13 residues.

The CDR3 protein is CSVESRLVGETQYF. The CDR3 DNA sequence: TGCAGCGTCGAATCCCGACTAGTAGGGGAGACCCAGTACTTC. This chain links TRBV29-1 with TRBJ2-5; D is perhaps TRBD2 (6 bases). This CDR3 spans 14 amino acids. V was pared by 6 bases and J by 5 bases, with 19 bases between. Germline-derived CDR1 and CDR2 are SQVTM and ANQGSEA.

This clone was detected a few times. The chain combines TRBV30 with TRBJ2-5, with 11 nucleotides matching TRBD2. CDR3 length: 14 residues. Germline assignment: CDR1 GTSNPN and CDR2 SVGIG (reference sequence). V shed 8 bases and J 7 bases; nucleotides not matched to a gene: 12. CDR3 DNA sequence: TGTGCCGGTCTAGCGGGAGGCTCAGTTGGGACCCAGTACTTC. Its protein is CAGLAGGSVGTQYF.

This chain joins TRBV10-1 and TRBJ2-3; D not resolved. Germline CDR1 and CDR2: WNHNN and SYGVQD (reference sequence). The CDR3 runs to 12 residues. The V end lost 3 bases, the J end lost 5 bases, and 6 bases lay between the germline ends. CDR3 loop: CASSDLGDTQYF. In DNA, the CDR3 is TGCGCCAGCAGTGACCTAGGAGATACGCAGTATTTT.

This rearrangement joins TRBV7-3 to TRBJ2-3, with 14 bases aligning to TRBD2. This CDR3 is 13 amino acids long. Germline loops: CDR1 SGHTA, CDR2 FQGTGA. The CDR3 spells CATGTSGRDTQYF. CDR3 nucleotides: TGTGCTACCGGGACTAGCGGGAGAGATACGCAGTATTTT.

This clone came up a few times. This chain connects TRBV18 to TRBJ2-1; 12 bases are a match to TRBD2. Per germline, CDR1 KGHSH and CDR2 LQKENI. V was clipped by 2 bases and J by 6 bases; unmatched bases: 5. This CDR3 contains 16 residues. The CDR3 DNA reads TGTGCCAGCTCACCAACTAGCGGGGGGCCGACCAATGAGCAGTTCTTC. Amino acids: CASSPTSGGPTNEQFF.

CDR3 DNA sequence: TGTGCCAGTAGTACTACCGGGACTCCAGAAAAACTGTTTTTT. Translation: CASSTTGTPEKLFF. This chain joins TRBV19 and TRBJ1-4; maybe TRBD1 (5 bases). V dropped 4 bases and J dropped 8 bases, with 14 bases sitting between them. This CDR3 spans 14 amino acids. Germline CDR1 and CDR2: LNHDA and SQIVND (reference sequence). Combining the CDR3 with reference TRBV19 and TRBJ1-4 gives the whole variable domain DGGITQSPKYLFRKEGQNVTLSCEQNLNHDAMYWYRQDPGQGLRLIYYSQIVNDFQKGDIAEGYSVSREKKESFPLTVTSAQKNPTAFYLCASSTTGTPEKLFFGSGTQLSVL.

V and J are TRBV5-4 and TRBJ2-1, with D possibly being TRBD2 (6 bases). Germline loops: CDR1 SGHNT, CDR2 YYREEE (reference sequence). The CDR3 is 15 residues long. With 7 bases removed from V and 4 bases from J, the gap between germline ends came to 18 bases. This chain's CDR3 is CASAPGSGGYNEQFF. In DNA, the CDR3 is TGTGCCAGCGCCCCGGGTAGCGGAGGTTACAATGAGCAGTTCTTC.

V and J are TRBV30 and TRBJ1-5; D remains ambiguous. The CDR3 is 17 residues long. V lost 3 bases to trimming and J lost 0 bases, with 18 bases between them. The germline gives CDR1 GTSNPN, CDR2 SVGIG (reference sequence). The CDR3 bases are TGTGCCTGGAGCGTCGCAGACACGGTGGATAGCAATCAGCCCCAGCATTTT. Its protein is CAWSVADTVDSNQPQHF. The whole variable domain, filled in from reference TRBV30 and TRBJ1-5, reads SQTIHQWPATLVQPVGSPLSLECTVEGTSNPNLYWYRQAAGRGLQLLFYSVGIGQISSEVPQNLSASRPQDRQFILSSKKLLLSDSGFYLCAWSVADTVDSNQPQHFGDGTRLSIL.

This clone was counted a few times. The CDR3 bases are TGTGCCAGCAGTGAATCAAATATTGGGGGCTACACCTTC. Translated, it gives CASSESNIGGYTF. The chain carries TRBV25-1 and TRBJ1-2; no clear D gene. The CDR3 consists of 13 residues. From germline, CDR1 is MGHDK and CDR2 SYGVNS. Trimming cost V 1 base and J 8 bases, with 11 bases left between them.

The CDR3 nucleotides are TGTGCCAGCTCACTAGGACAGACCAATGAGCAGTTCTTC. It specifies CASSLGQTNEQFF. The rearrangement links TRBV18 to TRBJ2-1; D is possibly TRBD1 (6 bases). Germline-derived CDR1 and CDR2 are KGHSH and LQKENI. The CDR3 loop spans 13 amino acids. The V and J ends lost 4 bases and 6 bases respectively, with 10 bases between them.

This sequence joins TRBV10-3 and TRBJ2-1, with TRBD2 matching over 13 bases. Germline CDR1 is ENHRY and CDR2 is SYGVKD. The V gene end was trimmed by 10 bases and the J gene end by 5 bases; junction bases not matched to a gene: 5. This CDR3 is built from 14 residues. CDR3 amino acids: CATAGTSGNNEQFF. CDR3 in DNA: TGTGCCACCGCCGGGACTAGCGGGAACAATGAGCAGTTCTTC.

The gene calls are TRBV29-1 and TRBJ1-2; 8 bases are a match to TRBD1. This CDR3 comprises 17 residues. CDR1 and CDR2 (germline): SQVTM, ANQGSEA. With 3 bases clipped from V and 6 bases from J, the junction kept 18 bases outside the gene matches. This chain's CDR3 is CSVESLGSGGARDGYTF. CDR3 DNA sequence: TGCAGCGTTGAGTCTTTAGGGTCAGGGGGCGCGCGGGATGGCTACACCTTC.

This sequence joins TRBV6-5 and TRBJ1-2; D is ambiguous. V lost 7 bases and J lost 5, with 11 bases in between. The CDR3 is 12 amino acids. Germline V lookup: CDR1 MNHEY, CDR2 SVGAGI. CDR3: CASTRPGYGYTF. The CDR3 DNA sequence: TGTGCCAGCACCCGCCCGGGGTATGGCTACACCTTC.

This chain connects TRBV10-3 to TRBJ1-2; no clear D. The CDR3 has 11 amino acids. Trimming took off 0 bases at V and 7 bases at J, with 3 bases between the two ends. Germline V gives CDR1 ENHRY, CDR2 SYGVKD. The DNA for the CDR3 is TGTGCCATCAGTGAGTCGAGTGGCTACACCTTC. It yields the protein CAISESSGYTF.

V and J are TRBV2 and TRBJ1-2; D may be TRBD1 (5 bases). This CDR3 spans 11 amino acids. Germline CDR1 is SNHLY and CDR2 is FYNNEI. Trimming took 9 bases from V and 6 from J, leaving 11 bases between them. This CDR3 is CARAGGNGYTF. CDR3 bases: TGTGCCAGAGCGGGGGGGAATGGCTACACCTTC.

This clone was detected only a few times. The rearrangement links TRBV7-2 to TRBJ2-5; TRBD2 aligns across 11 bases. Germline V gene data show CDR1 as SGHTA and CDR2 as FQGNSA. This CDR3 has 17 amino acids. V dropped 2 bases and J dropped 5; count of bases not matched to a gene: 10. This CDR3 is CASSLYPLAGGGETQYF. The CDR3, as DNA: TGTGCCAGCAGCTTATATCCGTTAGCGGGAGGGGGGGAGACCCAGTACTTC.

Note on this clone: The missing conserved phenylalanine or tryptophan at the end of this CDR3 makes a read error likely. The DNA is left out, because the CDR3 cannot be placed on it with certainty; the CDR3 is given as TCRdb lists it. The chain couples TRBV20-1 to TRBJ1-4; TRBD1 is taken as the D call from the table, unchecked against the DNA. A total of 9 residues make up the CDR3, ends included. Germline CDR1 DFQATT, CDR2 SNEGSKA (reference sequence). This CDR3 is CRNQQGPPS.

This chain connects TRBV7-2 to TRBJ2-7; D is tentatively TRBD1 or TRBD2 (5 bases each). CDR3 length equals 15 residues. V was trimmed by 5 bases and J by 2 bases, leaving 16 bases between them. Germline CDR1 reads SGHTA; CDR2 reads FQGNSA. This CDR3 reads CASSTRQRGTYEQYF. The CDR3 DNA sequence: TGTGCCAGCAGCACCCGACAGAGAGGGACCTACGAGCAGTACTTC.

The chain is built from TRBV27 and TRBJ2-7; 10 positions agree with TRBD1. Germline CDR1 and CDR2: MNHEY and SMNVEV (reference sequence). The CDR3 extends over 14 amino acids. After removal of 5 bases from V and 6 bases from J, the junction contained 7 bases not matched to a gene. DNA of the CDR3: TGTGCCAGCAGTCCAAGGACAGGGGGGGGCGAGCAGTACTTC. It codes for CASSPRTGGGEQYF.

The chain uses TRBV7-2 and TRBJ1-1; D ambiguous. Looked up from germline, CDR1 is SGHTA and CDR2 is FQGNSA. The CDR3 length is 10 residues. V was shortened by 2 bases and J by 11 bases, with 6 bases between the two germline ends. The CDR3 nucleotides read TGTGCCAGCAGCTTACCGGGGGCTTTCTTT. Translated: CASSLPGAFF.

The rearrangement links TRBV4-1 to TRBJ2-2, with 11 bases lining up with TRBD2. The CDR3 runs to 20 residues. Germline assignment: CDR1 MGHRA and CDR2 YSYEKL. Trimming cost V 0 bases and J 3 bases; bases outside gene matches: 12. CDR3 sequence (DNA): TGCGCCAGCAGCCAAGATCCGGTAGGCCTAGCGGGAGGACACACCGGGGAGCTGTTTTTT. Amino acid sequence: CASSQDPVGLAGGHTGELFF.